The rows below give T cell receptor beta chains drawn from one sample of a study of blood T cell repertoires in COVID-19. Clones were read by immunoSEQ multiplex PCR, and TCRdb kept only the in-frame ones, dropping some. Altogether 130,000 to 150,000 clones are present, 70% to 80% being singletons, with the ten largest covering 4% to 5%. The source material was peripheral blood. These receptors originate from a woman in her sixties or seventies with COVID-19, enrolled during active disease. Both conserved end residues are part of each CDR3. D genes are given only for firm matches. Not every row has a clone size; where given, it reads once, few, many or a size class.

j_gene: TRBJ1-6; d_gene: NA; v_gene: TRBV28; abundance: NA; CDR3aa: CASTQLRVSSSYNSPLHF; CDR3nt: TGTGCCAGCACGCAGTTGCGGGTTTCGAGCTCCTATAATTCACCCCTCCACTTT
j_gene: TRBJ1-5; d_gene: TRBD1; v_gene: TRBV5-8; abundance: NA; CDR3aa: CASSYLTGPYSNQPQHF; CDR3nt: TGTGCCAGCAGCTACTTGACAGGGCCGTATAGCAATCAGCCCCAGCATTTT
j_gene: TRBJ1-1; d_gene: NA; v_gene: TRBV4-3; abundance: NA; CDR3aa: CASSLRDANTEAFF; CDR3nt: TGCGCCAGCAGCCTCAGGGATGCGAACACTGAAGCTTTCTTT
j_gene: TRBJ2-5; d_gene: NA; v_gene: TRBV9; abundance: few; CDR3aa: CASSVDGAGVVETQYF; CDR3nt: TGTGCCAGCAGCGTAGATGGGGCAGGGGTTGTGGAGACCCAGTACTTC
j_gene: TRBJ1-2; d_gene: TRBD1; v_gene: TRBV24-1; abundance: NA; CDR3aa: CATSDSDRVDGYTF; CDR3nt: TGTGCCACCAGTGATTCGGACAGGGTGGATGGCTACACCTTC
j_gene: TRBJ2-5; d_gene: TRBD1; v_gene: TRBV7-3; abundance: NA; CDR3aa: CASSSTGGRETQYF; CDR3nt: TGTGCCAGCAGCTCTACAGGGGGCAGGGAGACCCAGTACTTC
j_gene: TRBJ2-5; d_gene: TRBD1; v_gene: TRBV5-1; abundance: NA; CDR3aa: CASSDGQGEQETQYF; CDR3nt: TGCGCCAGCAGCGACGGACAGGGGGAACAAGAGACCCAGTACTTC
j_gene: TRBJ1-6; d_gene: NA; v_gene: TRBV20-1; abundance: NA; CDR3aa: CSASPRGAYNSPLHF; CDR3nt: TGCAGTGCTAGTCCCAGGGGTGCCTATAATTCACCCCTCCACTTT
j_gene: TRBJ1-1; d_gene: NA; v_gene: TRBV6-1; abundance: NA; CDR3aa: CASSEVPVFF; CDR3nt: TGTGCCAGCAGTGAAGTTCCCGTATTCTTT
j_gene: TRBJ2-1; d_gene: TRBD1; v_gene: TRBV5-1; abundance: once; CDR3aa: CASSWRGDQGAHNEQFF; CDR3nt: TGCGCCAGCAGCTGGAGGGGAGACCAGGGGGCGCACAATGAGCAGTTCTTC
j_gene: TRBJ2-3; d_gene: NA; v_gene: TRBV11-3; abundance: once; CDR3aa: CASTLMAGGTAISTDTQYF; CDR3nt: TGTGCCAGCACCCTTATGGCCGGCGGGACAGCGATTAGCACAGATACGCAGTATTTT
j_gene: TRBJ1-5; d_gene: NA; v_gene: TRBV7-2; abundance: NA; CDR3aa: CASSLAQISNQPQHF; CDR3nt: TGTGCCAGCAGCTTAGCGCAGATTAGCAATCAGCCCCAGCATTTT
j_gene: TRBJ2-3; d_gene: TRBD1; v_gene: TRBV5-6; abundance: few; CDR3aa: CASSFLGQGASDTQYF; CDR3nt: TGTGCCAGCAGCTTTTTGGGACAGGGGGCTTCAGATACGCAGTATTTT
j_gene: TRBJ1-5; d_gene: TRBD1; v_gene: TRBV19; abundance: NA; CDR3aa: CASSIDRVSNQPQHF; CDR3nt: TGTGCCAGTAGTATCGACAGGGTAAGCAATCAGCCCCAGCATTTT